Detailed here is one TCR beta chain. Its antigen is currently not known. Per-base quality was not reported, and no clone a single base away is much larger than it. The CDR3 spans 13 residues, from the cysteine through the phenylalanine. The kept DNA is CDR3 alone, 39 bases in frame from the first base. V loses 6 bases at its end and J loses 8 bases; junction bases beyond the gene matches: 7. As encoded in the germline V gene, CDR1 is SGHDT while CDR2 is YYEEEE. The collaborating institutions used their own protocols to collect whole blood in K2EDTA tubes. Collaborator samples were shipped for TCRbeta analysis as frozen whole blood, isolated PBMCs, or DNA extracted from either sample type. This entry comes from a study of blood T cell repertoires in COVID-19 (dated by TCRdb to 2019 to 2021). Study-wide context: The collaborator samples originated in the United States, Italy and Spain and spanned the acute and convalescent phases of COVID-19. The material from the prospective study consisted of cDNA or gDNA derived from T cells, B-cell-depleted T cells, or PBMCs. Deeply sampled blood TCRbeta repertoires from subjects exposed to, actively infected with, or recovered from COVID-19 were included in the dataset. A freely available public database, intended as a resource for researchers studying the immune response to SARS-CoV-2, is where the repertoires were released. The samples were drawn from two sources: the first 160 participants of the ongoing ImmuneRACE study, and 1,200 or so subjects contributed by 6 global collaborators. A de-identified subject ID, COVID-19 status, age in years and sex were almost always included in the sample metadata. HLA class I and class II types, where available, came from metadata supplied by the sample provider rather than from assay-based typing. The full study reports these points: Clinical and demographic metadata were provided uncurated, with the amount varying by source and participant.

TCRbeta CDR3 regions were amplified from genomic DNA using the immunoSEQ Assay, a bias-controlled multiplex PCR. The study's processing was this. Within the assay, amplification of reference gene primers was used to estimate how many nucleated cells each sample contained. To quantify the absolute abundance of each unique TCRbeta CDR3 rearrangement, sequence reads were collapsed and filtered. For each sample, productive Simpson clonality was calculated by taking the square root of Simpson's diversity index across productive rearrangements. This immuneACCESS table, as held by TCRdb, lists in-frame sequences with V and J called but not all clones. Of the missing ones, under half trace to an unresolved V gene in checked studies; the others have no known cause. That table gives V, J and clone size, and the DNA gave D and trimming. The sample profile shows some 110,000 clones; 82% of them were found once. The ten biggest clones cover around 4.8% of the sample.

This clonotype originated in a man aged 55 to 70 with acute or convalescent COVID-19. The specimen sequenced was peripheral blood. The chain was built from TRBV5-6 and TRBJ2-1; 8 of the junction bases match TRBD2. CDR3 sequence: CASMGLGRDEQFF. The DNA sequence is TGTGCCAGCATGGGACTAGGCAGGGATGAGCAGTTCTTC.